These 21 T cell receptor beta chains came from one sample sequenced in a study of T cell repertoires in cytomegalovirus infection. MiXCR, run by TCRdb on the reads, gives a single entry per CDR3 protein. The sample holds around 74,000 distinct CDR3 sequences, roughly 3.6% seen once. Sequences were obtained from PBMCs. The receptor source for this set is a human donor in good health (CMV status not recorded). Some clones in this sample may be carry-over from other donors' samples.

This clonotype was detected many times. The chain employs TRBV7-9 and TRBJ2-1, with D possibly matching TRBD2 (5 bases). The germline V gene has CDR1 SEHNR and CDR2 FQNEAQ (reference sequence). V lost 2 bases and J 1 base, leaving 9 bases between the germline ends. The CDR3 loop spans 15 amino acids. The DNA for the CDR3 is TGTGCCAGCAGCTTAAGAGCGGAATCCTACAATGAGCAGTTCTTC. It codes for CASSLRAESYNEQFF. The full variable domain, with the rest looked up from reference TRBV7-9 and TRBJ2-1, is DTGVSQNPRHKITKRGQNVTFRCDPISEHNRLYWYRQTLGQGPEFLTYFQNEAQLEKSRLLSDRFSAERPKGSFSTLEIQRTEQGDSAMYLCASSLRAESYNEQFFGPGTRLTVL.

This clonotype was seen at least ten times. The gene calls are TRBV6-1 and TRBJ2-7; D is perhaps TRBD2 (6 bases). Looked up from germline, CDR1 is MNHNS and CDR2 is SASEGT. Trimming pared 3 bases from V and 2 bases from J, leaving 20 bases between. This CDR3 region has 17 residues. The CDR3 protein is CASSDGPAVGGTYEQYF. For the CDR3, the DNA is TGTGCCAGCAGTGACGGACCTGCTGTTGGGGGGACCTACGAGCAGTACTTC.

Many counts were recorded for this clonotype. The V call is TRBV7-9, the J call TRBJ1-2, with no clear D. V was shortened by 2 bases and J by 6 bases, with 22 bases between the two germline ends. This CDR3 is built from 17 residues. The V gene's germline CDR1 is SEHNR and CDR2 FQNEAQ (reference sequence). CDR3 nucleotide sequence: TGTGCCAGCAGCTTAAATAAACCGGGCCCCCAGAGGGATGGCTACACCTTC. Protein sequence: CASSLNKPGPQRDGYTF.

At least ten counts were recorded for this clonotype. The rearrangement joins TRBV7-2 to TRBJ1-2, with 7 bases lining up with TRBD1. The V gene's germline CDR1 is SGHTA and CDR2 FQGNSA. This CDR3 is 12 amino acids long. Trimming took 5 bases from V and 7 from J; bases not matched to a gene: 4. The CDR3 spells CASSPRQGGYTF. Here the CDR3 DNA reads TGTGCCAGCAGCCCGCGACAGGGTGGCTACACCTTC.

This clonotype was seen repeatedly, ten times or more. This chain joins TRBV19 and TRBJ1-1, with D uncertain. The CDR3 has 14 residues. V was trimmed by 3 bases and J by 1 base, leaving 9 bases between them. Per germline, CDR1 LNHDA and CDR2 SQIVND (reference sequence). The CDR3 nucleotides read TGTGCCAGTAGTATCCGGACGGGGAACACTGAAGCTTTCTTT. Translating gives CASSIRTGNTEAFF.

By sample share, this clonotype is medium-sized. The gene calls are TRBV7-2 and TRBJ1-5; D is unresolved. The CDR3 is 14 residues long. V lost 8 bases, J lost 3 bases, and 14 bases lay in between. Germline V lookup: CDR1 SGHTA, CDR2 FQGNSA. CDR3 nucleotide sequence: TGTGCCAGCCGCCCGGACGGAGACAATCAGCCCCAGCATTTT. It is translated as CASRPDGDNQPQHF. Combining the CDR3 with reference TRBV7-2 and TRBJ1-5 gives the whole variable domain GAGVSQSPSNKVTEKGKDVELRCDPISGHTALYWYRQSLGQGLEFLIYFQGNSAPDKSGLPSDRFSAERTGGSVSTLTIQRTQQEDSAVYLCASRPDGDNQPQHFGDGTRLSIL.

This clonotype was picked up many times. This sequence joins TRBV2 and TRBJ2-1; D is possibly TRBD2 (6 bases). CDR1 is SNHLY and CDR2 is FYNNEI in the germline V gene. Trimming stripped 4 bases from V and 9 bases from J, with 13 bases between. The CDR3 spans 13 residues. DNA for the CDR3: TGTGCCAGCAGTGGTGAACTGGGGGGTGAGCAGTTCTTC. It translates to CASSGELGGEQFF.

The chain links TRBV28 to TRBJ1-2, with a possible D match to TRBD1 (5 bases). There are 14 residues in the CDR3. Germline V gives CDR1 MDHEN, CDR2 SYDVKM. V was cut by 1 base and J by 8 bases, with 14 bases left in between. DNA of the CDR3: TGTGCCAGCAGTTTATCTGGGGGAGTGGGGGGCTACACCTTC. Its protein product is CASSLSGGVGGYTF.

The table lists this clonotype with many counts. This CDR3 is CASSGKTGQGSSPLHF. CDR3 nucleotide sequence: TGTGCCAGCAGCGGAAAGACGGGACAGGGTAGCTCACCCCTCCACTTT. The chain is built from TRBV5-4 and TRBJ1-6; 9 bases line up with TRBD1. V shed 4 bases, J shed 10 bases, and the junction held 12 bases outside the gene matches. CDR3 length: 16 residues. The germline CDR1 and CDR2 sequences are SGHNT and YYREEE (reference sequence).

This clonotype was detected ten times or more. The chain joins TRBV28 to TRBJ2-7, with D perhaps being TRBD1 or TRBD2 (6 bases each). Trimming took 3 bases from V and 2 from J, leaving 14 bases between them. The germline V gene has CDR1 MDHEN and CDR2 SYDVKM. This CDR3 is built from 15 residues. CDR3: CASSFLPGATYEQYF. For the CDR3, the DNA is TGTGCCAGCAGTTTCCTCCCGGGGGCCACCTACGAGCAGTACTTC.

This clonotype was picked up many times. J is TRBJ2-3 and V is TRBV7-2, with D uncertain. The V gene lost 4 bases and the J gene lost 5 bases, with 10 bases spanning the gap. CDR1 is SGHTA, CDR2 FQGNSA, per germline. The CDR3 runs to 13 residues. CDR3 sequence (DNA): TGTGCCAGCAGCTCCCAGACCGGAGATACGCAGTATTTT. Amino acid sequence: CASSSQTGDTQYF. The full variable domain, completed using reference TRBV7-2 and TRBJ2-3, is GAGVSQSPSNKVTEKGKDVELRCDPISGHTALYWYRQSLGQGLEFLIYFQGNSAPDKSGLPSDRFSAERTGGSVSTLTIQRTQQEDSAVYLCASSSQTGDTQYFGPGTRLTVL.

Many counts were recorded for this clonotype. The DNA for the CDR3 is TGTGCCAGCAGCCGAGCGGGGGTAAAACTGTTTTTT. Protein: CASSRAGVKLFF. The V gene is TRBV28, the J gene TRBJ1-4, with D possibly matching TRBD1 (5 bases). The germline V gene encodes CDR1 MDHEN and CDR2 SYDVKM. CDR3 length equals 12 residues. V shed 6 bases and J shed 10 bases, with 12 bases lying between them. Combining the CDR3 with reference TRBV28 and TRBJ1-4 gives the whole variable domain DVKVTQSSRYLVKRTGEKVFLECVQDMDHENMFWYRQDPGLGLRLIYFSYDVKMKEKGDIPEGYSVSREKKERFSLILESASTNQTSMYLCASSRAGVKLFFGSGTQLSVL.

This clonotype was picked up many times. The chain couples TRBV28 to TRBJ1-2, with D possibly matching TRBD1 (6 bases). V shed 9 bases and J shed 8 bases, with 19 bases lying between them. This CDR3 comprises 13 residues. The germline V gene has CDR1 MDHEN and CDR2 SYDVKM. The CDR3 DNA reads TGTGCCAGTAATACAGGGCCCAAAATAGGCTACACCTTC. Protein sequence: CASNTGPKIGYTF.

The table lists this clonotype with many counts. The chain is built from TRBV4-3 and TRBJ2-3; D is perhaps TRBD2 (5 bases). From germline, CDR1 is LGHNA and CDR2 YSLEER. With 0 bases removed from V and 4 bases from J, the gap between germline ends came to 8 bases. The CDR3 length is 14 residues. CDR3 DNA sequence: TGCGCCAGCAGCCAAGAAATCGGGGCAGATACGCAGTATTTT. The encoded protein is CASSQEIGADTQYF.

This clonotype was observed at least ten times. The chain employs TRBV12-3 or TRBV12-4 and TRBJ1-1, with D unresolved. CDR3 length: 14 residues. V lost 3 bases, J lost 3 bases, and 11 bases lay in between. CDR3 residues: CASSFGLRYTEAFF. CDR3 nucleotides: TGTGCCAGCAGTTTCGGTTTAAGATACACTGAAGCTTTCTTT.

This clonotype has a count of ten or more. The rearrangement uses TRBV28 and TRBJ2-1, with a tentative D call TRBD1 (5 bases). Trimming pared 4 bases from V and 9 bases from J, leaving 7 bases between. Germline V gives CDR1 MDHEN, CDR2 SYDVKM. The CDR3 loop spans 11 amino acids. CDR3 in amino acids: CASSSRGEQFF. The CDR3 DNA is TGTGCCAGCAGTTCTAGGGGTGAGCAGTTCTTC.

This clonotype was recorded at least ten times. CDR3 protein: CASSLAFQGGHNEQFF. The CDR3 coding sequence is TGTGCCAGCAGCTTAGCATTTCAGGGAGGGCACAATGAGCAGTTCTTC. The V gene is TRBV7-9, the J gene TRBJ2-1; 7 bases line up with TRBD2. Per the germline V gene, CDR1 is SEHNR and CDR2 is FQNEAQ (reference sequence). V was clipped by 0 bases and J by 5 bases; unmatched bases: 7. The CDR3 contains 16 residues.

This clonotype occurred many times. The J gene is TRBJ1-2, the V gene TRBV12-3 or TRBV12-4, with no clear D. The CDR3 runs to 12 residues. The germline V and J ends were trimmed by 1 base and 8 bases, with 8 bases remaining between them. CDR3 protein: CASSLGRLGYTF. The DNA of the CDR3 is TGTGCCAGCAGTTTAGGGAGGCTCGGCTACACCTTC.

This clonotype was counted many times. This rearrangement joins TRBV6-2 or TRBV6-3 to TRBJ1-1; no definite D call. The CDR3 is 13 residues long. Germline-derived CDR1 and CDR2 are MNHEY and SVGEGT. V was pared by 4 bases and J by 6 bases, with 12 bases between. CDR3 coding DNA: TGTGCCAGCAGTTCCGGGTGGAGGGCTGAAGCTTTCTTT. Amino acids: CASSSGWRAEAFF.

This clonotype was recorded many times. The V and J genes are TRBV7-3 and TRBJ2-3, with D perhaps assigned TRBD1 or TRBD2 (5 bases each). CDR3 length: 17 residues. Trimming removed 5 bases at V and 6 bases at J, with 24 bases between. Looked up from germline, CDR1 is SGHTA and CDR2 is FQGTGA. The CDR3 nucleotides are TGTGCCAGCAGCGCGAGGGGCCCCGGGGCTTTTTACGATACGCAGTATTTT. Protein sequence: CASSARGPGAFYDTQYF.

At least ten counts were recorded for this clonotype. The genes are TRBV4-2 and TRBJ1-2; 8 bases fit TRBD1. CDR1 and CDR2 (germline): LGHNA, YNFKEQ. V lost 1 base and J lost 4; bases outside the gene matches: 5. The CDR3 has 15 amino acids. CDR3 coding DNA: TGTGCCAGCAGCCAAGGTTCCGGGACAGGCTATGGCTACACCTTC. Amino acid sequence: CASSQGSGTGYGYTF.